This TCR beta chain was observed in a study of blood T cell repertoires in COVID-19. Study summary: Whether acute or convalescent, the COVID-19 samples came from the United States, Italy and Spain.

Germline assignment: CDR1 SGHVS and CDR2 FNYEAQ. The CDR3 length is 16 residues. V dropped 6 bases and J dropped 1 base, with 15 bases sitting between them. Clones were sequenced by immunoSEQ multiplex PCR, and TCRdb holds only the in-frame ones, with some missing. The sample lists some 340,000 clones, approximately 91% seen once, with around 4.2% in the top ten. The chain joins TRBV7-6 to TRBJ2-2, with a tentative D call TRBD2 (5 bases). Sample: PBMCs or T cells enriched from blood (not recorded which). This clonotype originated in a woman aged 25 to 45 who had been exposed to COVID-19. The CDR3 DNA is TGTGCCAGCAGAACCGAGGCGGGCGTGAACACCGGGGAGCTGTTTTTT. The encoded protein is CASRTEAGVNTGELFF.